The following is a TCR beta chain sequence with its context. The junction does not match germline at one end; this may be a read error. The CDR3 covers 15 residues. Looked up from germline, CDR1 is MNHNY and CDR2 is SVGAGI (reference sequence). These data originate in a study of shared T cell receptors in the human thymus. The assay was immunoSEQ multiplex PCR, and TCRdb's table has in-frame clones only and misses some. The profile shows approximately 580,000 clones, more than 75% of them singletons. The sample was also reused in another study, on human thymus T cells. That source notes: Healthy Finnish infants undergoing corrective surgery for congenital heart defects were used as donors. Resections were taken during corrective heart surgery, and the thymus tissue came from these. Seemingly biased V and J gene usage marked thymic and blood repertoires. Thymic repertoires of unrelated individuals were reported in related research to overlap highly.

The J gene is TRBJ2-7, the V gene TRBV6-6; 8 bases agree with TRBD1. Material for sequencing was thymocytes. The clonotype comes from a boy less than two years old with a congenital heart defect. The CDR3 is CASSYSGTGTYKQYF. The DNA for the CDR3 is TGTGCCAGCAGTTACTCCGGGACAGGAACCTACAAGCAGTACTTC.